These 5 T cell receptor beta chains were sequenced from one sample in a study of blood T cell repertoires in COVID-19. Data came from immunoSEQ multiplex PCR; TCRdb stores just in-frame clones and leaves some out. Here the sample spans over 110,000 clones, approximately 80% being singletons. Sequencing was carried out using PBMCs or T cells enriched from blood (not recorded which). The origin of the receptors is a middle-aged man in a cohort exposed to, infected with or recovered from COVID-19 (not recorded which).

This clone has a handful of counts. The chain has TRBV5-1 and TRBJ1-4; D uncertain. CDR3 length: 15 residues. The V gene lost 4 bases and the J gene lost 8 bases, with 18 bases spanning the gap. Germline CDR1 and CDR2: SGHRS and YFSETQ. The CDR3 reads CASSLDTVGVEKLFF. The CDR3, as DNA: TGCGCCAGCAGCCTCGACACGGTCGGGGTCGAAAAACTGTTTTTT.

The genes are TRBV5-1 and TRBJ2-1; 14 bases are a match to TRBD2. Germline CDR1 SGHRS, CDR2 YFSETQ. There are 13 residues in the CDR3. V was pared by 7 bases and J by 8 bases, with 2 bases of the junction left unmatched. The DNA of the CDR3 is TGCGCCAGCCGACTAGCGGGAGGGTATGAGCAGTTCTTC. This translates into CASRLAGGYEQFF.

The chain recombines TRBV9 with TRBJ2-3; 11 bases align to TRBD2. CDR1 SGDLS and CDR2 YYNGEE come from the germline V gene. V lost 4 bases, J lost 6 bases, and 10 bases stayed unmatched. This CDR3 region has 16 residues. DNA of the CDR3: TGTGCCAGCAGCTCAGGACTAGCGGGCTCATCGGATACGCAGTATTTT. Translation gives CASSSGLAGSSDTQYF.

The chain combines TRBV15 with TRBJ2-1, with a tentative D call TRBD1 (5 bases). The CDR3 sequence is 13 residues long. Trimming pared 6 bases from V and 2 bases from J, leaving 8 bases between. CDR1 LNHNV and CDR2 YYDKDF come from the germline V gene (reference sequence). CDR3 loop: CATRTVPYNEQFF. Here the CDR3 DNA reads TGTGCCACCAGGACAGTTCCCTACAATGAGCAGTTCTTC.

This rearrangement joins TRBV7-2 to TRBJ2-1; 9 bases are shared with TRBD2. This CDR3 comprises 15 residues. V trimming: 5 bases; J trimming: 3 bases; junction bases outside the gene matches: 5. CDR1 is SGHTA and CDR2 is FQGNSA in the germline V gene. CDR3 DNA: TGTGCCAGCAGCCTAGGTAGCGGGGGCTACAATGAGCAGTTCTTC. Translated: CASSLGSGGYNEQFF.